Each of the 19 T cell receptor beta chains below was sequenced from the same sample in a study of neurological immune-mediated disorders. TCRdb ran MiXCR on the 5' RACE reads and lists one entry per CDR3 protein. Of roughly 18,000 distinct CDR3 sequences listed, around 15% are singletons. The sequencing input was CD4+ T cells from blood. The receptors originated from a woman in her fifties or sixties with HTLV-1-associated myelopathy (HAM/TSP).

The chain has TRBV5-1 and TRBJ1-5; no reliable D call. CDR3 size: 15 residues. Germline CDR1 and CDR2: SGHRS and YFSETQ. V was cut by 0 bases and J by 3 bases, with 10 bases left in between. The CDR3 coding sequence is TGCGCCAGCAGCTTGGAAGGGAGGTACAATCAGCCCCAGCATTTT. Translating it yields CASSLEGRYNQPQHF.

Many counts were recorded for this clonotype. This chain links TRBV7-6 with TRBJ2-1; D might be TRBD2 (5 bases). CDR1 is SGHVS and CDR2 is FNYEAQ in the germline V gene. Trimming cost V 1 base and J 6 bases, with 13 bases left between them. The CDR3 consists of 15 residues. The CDR3 bases are TGTGCCAGCAGCTTAGGGGTGAAGGGAGTCAATGAGCAGTTCTTC. Protein product: CASSLGVKGVNEQFF.

This clonotype showed up many times. The V gene is TRBV15, the J gene TRBJ1-1; no definite D call. From germline, CDR1 is LNHNV and CDR2 YYDKDF (reference sequence). Trimming stripped 0 bases from V and 8 bases from J, with 13 bases between. The CDR3 covers 14 residues. The DNA of the CDR3 is TGTGCCACCAGCAGAGATATGTTCGAGACAGAAGCTTTCTTT. Translating it yields CATSRDMFETEAFF.

Relative to its sample, this clonotype is medium-sized. The CDR3 nucleotides read TGTGCCACCAGTGATTTGGGGGGTTACAGCTCCTACAATGAGCAGTTCTTC. Its protein is CATSDLGGYSSYNEQFF. The gene calls are TRBV24-1 and TRBJ2-1; D may be TRBD1 or TRBD2 (5 bases each). The CDR3 contains 17 residues. With 0 bases removed from V and 0 bases from J, the gap between germline ends came to 11 bases. The germline CDR1 and CDR2 sequences are KGHDR and SFDVKD.

There are many counts of this clonotype. The CDR3 loop is CASSHSGRTYEQYF. For the CDR3, the DNA is TGCGCCAGCAGCCATAGCGGGAGGACCTACGAGCAGTACTTC. The chain has TRBV5-1 and TRBJ2-7, with 10 bases lining up with TRBD2. The trim removed 4 bases at V and 2 bases at J, leaving 3 bases unmatched. The CDR3 consists of 14 residues. The germline CDR1 and CDR2 sequences are SGHRS and YFSETQ.

This clonotype was picked up many times. This chain connects TRBV20-1 to TRBJ2-7; a weak D match, TRBD2 (5 bases). The CDR3 has 11 residues. Looked up from germline, CDR1 is DFQATT and CDR2 is SNEGSKA (reference sequence). Trimming cost V 5 bases and J 5 bases, with 10 bases left between them. As DNA, the CDR3 is TGCAGTGCTCCCCAGGAGGACGAGCAGTACTTC. Translated, it gives CSAPQEDEQYF.

This clonotype was counted at least ten times. The chain carries TRBV7-2 and TRBJ2-3; possibly TRBD1 for D (6 bases). CDR1 SGHTA and CDR2 FQGNSA come from the germline V gene. The CDR3 spans 13 residues. V was clipped by 2 bases and J by 4 bases, with 7 bases between them. The CDR3 DNA follows: TGTGCCAGCAGCTTAACAGGGTCAGATACGCAGTATTTT. This sequence encodes CASSLTGSDTQYF.

The sample holds many counts of this clonotype. This rearrangement joins TRBV5-5 to TRBJ2-3; D ambiguous. The germline gives CDR1 SGHKS, CDR2 YYEKEE (reference sequence). V lost 1 base, J lost 3 bases, and 6 bases lay in between. The CDR3 consists of 13 residues. Here the CDR3 reads CASSLSRTDTQYF. The CDR3 DNA is TGTGCCAGCAGCTTGTCTAGAACAGATACGCAGTATTTT.

This clonotype occurred many times. This chain uses TRBV15 with TRBJ1-1; a possible D gene is TRBD1 (6 bases). CDR1 is LNHNV, CDR2 YYDKDF, per germline (reference sequence). The V gene lost 5 bases and the J gene lost 0 bases, with 19 bases spanning the gap. This CDR3 has 17 amino acids. The CDR3: CATSSTNKDSLNTEAFF. CDR3 bases: TGTGCCACCAGCTCAACGAACAAGGACAGCTTGAACACTGAAGCTTTCTTT.

This clonotype was counted at least ten times. The chain employs TRBV5-4 and TRBJ2-3; 8 bases are shared with TRBD1. V lost 0 bases, J lost 7 bases, and 10 bases stayed unmatched. This CDR3 has 16 amino acids. CDR1 and CDR2 (germline): SGHNT, YYREEE (reference sequence). In DNA form, the CDR3 reads TGTGCCAGCAGCTTGGCCGGACAGGGTAGCCGGAATACGCAGTATTTT. Protein: CASSLAGQGSRNTQYF.

This clonotype was seen at least ten times. The chain has TRBV5-1 and TRBJ1-3; no clear D gene. This CDR3 comprises 15 residues. The germline V and J ends were trimmed by 0 bases and 0 bases, with 7 bases remaining between them. Germline CDR1 is SGHRS and CDR2 is YFSETQ. The CDR3 nucleotides read TGCGCCAGCAGCTTGGACGGATTCTCTGGAAACACCATATATTTT. Protein: CASSLDGFSGNTIYF.

Ten or more counts support this clonotype. The gene calls are TRBV7-9 and TRBJ1-2; no clear D gene. The CDR3 loop spans 12 amino acids. Deletions cut 5 bases from V and 8 bases from J, with 12 bases between. Per the germline V gene, CDR1 is SEHNR and CDR2 is FQNEAQ (reference sequence). In DNA, the CDR3 is TGTGCCAGCAGCCCGGAGGGCAGCGGCTACACCTTC. Its translation: CASSPEGSGYTF.

This clonotype was picked up many times. This rearrangement joins TRBV5-5 to TRBJ2-3; 8 bases agree with TRBD2. The J segment lost 5 bases and the V segment lost 5 bases, leaving 7 bases of the junction unmatched. Looked up from germline, CDR1 is SGHKS and CDR2 is YYEKEE (reference sequence). This CDR3 spans 14 amino acids. CDR3 coding DNA: TGTGCCAGCAGTCGTACTAGCGGTTTAGATACGCAGTATTTT. Its protein product is CASSRTSGLDTQYF. The full variable domain, its missing parts supplied by reference TRBV5-5 and TRBJ2-3, is DAGVTQSPTHLIKTRGQQVTLRCSPISGHKSVSWYQQVLGQGPQFIFQYYEKEERGRGNFPDRFSARQFPNYSSELNVNALLLGDSALYLCASSRTSGLDTQYFGPGTRLTVL.

This clonotype was counted ten times or more. This chain connects TRBV19 to TRBJ2-1; D is undetermined. Germline CDR1 LNHDA, CDR2 SQIVND (reference sequence). Trimming removed 7 bases at V and 6 bases at J, with 22 bases between. There are 16 residues in the CDR3. The CDR3 bases are TGTGCCAGTACCCCACGGGCCGGGTCGAATTCCAATGAGCAGTTCTTC. It codes for CASTPRAGSNSNEQFF. The variable domain in full, with the rest retrieved from reference TRBV19 and TRBJ2-1, is DGGITQSPKYLFRKEGQNVTLSCEQNLNHDAMYWYRQDPGQGLRLIYYSQIVNDFQKGDIAEGYSVSREKKESFPLTVTSAQKNPTAFYLCASTPRAGSNSNEQFFGPGTRLTVL.

In its sample, this clonotype was seen many times. This chain uses TRBV28 with TRBJ1-5; 9 positions match TRBD1. After removal of 11 bases from V and 4 bases from J, the junction contained 9 bases not matched to a gene. The CDR3 consists of 14 residues. The germline V gene encodes CDR1 MDHEN and CDR2 SYDVKM. CDR3 sequence (DNA): TGTGCCGGAATGACAGGGGGGGATAATCAGCCCCAGCATTTT. Amino acid sequence: CAGMTGGDNQPQHF.

The rearrangement uses TRBV12-3 or TRBV12-4 and TRBJ1-4; D gene ambiguous. The CDR3 sequence is 13 residues long. Trimming removed 6 bases from V and 8 bases from J, with 13 bases in between. The CDR3 protein is CASRPGQREKLFF. The CDR3 nucleotides are TGTGCCAGCAGACCGGGCCAGAGAGAAAAACTGTTTTTT.

This clonotype was seen at least ten times. This chain connects TRBV2 to TRBJ1-6; perhaps TRBD1 as D (6 bases). Trimming shortened V by 2 bases and J by 9 bases, and 11 bases separated the two germline ends. Germline V gene lookup returns CDR1 SNHLY and CDR2 FYNNEI. The CDR3 is 14 residues long. CDR3 residues: CASSELQGSSPLHF. Written as DNA, the CDR3 is TGTGCCAGCAGTGAACTACAGGGAAGTTCACCCCTCCACTTT. Using reference TRBV2 and TRBJ1-6 for the parts outside the CDR3, the full variable domain is EPEVTQTPSHQVTQMGQEVILRCVPISNHLYFYWYRQILGQKVEFLVSFYNNEISEKSEIFDDQFSVERPDGSNFTLKIRSTKLEDSAMYFCASSELQGSSPLHFGNGTRLTVT.

The rearrangement links TRBV20-1 to TRBJ2-3, with D perhaps TRBD2 (7 bases). Between the trimmed V and J ends, which lost 6 bases and 0 bases, there was a span of 13 bases. There are 14 residues in the CDR3. Germline CDR1 DFQATT, CDR2 SNEGSKA (reference sequence). CDR3: CSAEGGRSTDTQYF. CDR3 DNA: TGCAGTGCCGAGGGGGGGCGAAGCACAGATACGCAGTATTTT.

This clonotype was counted many times. The chain recombines TRBV30 with TRBJ2-1, with TRBD2 matching 7 bases. This CDR3 contains 14 residues. Germline V lookup: CDR1 GTSNPN, CDR2 SVGIG (reference sequence). V shed 5 bases and J 5 bases; nucleotides not matched to a gene: 9. The CDR3 protein is CAWVPGTNNNEQFF. DNA of the CDR3: TGTGCCTGGGTCCCCGGGACTAATAACAATGAGCAGTTCTTC.